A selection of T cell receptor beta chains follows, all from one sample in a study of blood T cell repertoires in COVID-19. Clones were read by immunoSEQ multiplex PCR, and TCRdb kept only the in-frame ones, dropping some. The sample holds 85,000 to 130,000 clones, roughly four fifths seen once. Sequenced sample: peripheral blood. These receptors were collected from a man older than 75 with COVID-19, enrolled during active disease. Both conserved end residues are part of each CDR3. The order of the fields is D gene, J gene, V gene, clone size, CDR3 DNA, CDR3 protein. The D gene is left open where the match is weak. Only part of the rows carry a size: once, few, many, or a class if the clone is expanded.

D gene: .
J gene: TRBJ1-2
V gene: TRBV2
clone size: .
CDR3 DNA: TGTGCCAGCAGTGGGGGCAGGTGGGGCTATGGCTACACCTTC
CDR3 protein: CASSGGRWGYGYTF

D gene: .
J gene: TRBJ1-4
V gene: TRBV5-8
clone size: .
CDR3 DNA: TGTGCCACCGGACAGCCGACTAATGAAAAACTGTTTTTT
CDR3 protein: CATGQPTNEKLFF

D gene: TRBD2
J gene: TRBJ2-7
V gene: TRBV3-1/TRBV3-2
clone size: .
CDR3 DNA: TGTGCCAGCAGCCCTCCTAGCGGGGGATCCTACGAGCAGTACTTC
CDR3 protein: CASSPPSGGSYEQYF

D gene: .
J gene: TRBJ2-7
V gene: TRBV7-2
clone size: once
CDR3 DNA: TGTGCCAGCAGCCCTATACGCTACGAGCAGTACTTC
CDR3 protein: CASSPIRYEQYF

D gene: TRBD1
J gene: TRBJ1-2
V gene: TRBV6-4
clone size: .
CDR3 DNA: TGTGCCAGCAGTGACTCTCCGGCAGGGGGTGGCTACACCTTC
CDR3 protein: CASSDSPAGGGYTF

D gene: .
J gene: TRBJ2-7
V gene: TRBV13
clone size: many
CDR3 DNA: TGTGCCAGCAGCTTTAATGGGCTAGCTGCCTACGAGCAGTACTTC
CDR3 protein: CASSFNGLAAYEQYF

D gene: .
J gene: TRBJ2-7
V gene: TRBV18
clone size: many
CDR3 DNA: TGTGCCAGCTCACCCGGCGGCTCCTACGAGCAGTACTTC
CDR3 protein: CASSPGGSYEQYF

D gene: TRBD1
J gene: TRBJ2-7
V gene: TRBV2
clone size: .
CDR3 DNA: TGTGCCAGCAGTGACTCCCGGGACAGGGCCTACGAGCAGTACTTC
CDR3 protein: CASSDSRDRAYEQYF

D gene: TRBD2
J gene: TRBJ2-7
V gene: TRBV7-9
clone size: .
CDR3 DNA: TGTGCCAGCAGCGAAAGCGGGAGGGGCTACGAGCAGTACTTC
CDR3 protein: CASSESGRGYEQYF

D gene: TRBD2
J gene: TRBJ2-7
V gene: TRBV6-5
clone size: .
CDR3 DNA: TGTGCCAGCAGTTACTCGCGGGGGACCGAGCAGTACTTC
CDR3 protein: CASSYSRGTEQYF

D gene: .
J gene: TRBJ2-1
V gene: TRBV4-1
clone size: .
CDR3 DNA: TGCGCCAGCAGCCAAGAGGCGACGAGGGCTCAGCGGTTCTTC
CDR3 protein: CASSQEATRAQRFF

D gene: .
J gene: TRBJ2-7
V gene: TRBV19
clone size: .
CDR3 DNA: TGTGCCAGTAGTAGCTGGACAGAGTCCTACGAGCAGTACTTC
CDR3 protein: CASSSWTESYEQYF

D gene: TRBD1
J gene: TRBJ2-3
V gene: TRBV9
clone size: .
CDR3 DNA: TGTGCCAGCAGCGCGTCGACAGGGTCTAGCACAGATACGCAGTATTTT
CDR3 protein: CASSASTGSSTDTQYF

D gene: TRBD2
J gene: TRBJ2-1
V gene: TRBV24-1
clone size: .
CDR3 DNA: TGTGCCACCAGTGGGCTAGCGGGAGAGGCTTTCATGGTAGATGAGCAGTTCTTC
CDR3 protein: CATSGLAGEAFMVDEQFF

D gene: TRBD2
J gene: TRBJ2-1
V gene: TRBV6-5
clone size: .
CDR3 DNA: TGTGCCAGCATTGGTGCGGGAGACGGCAATGAGCAGTTCTTC
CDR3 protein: CASIGAGDGNEQFF

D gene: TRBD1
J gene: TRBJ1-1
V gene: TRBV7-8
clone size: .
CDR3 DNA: TGTGCCAGCAGCTTTGGGACAGGGGATCAAGCTTTCTTT
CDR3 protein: CASSFGTGDQAFF

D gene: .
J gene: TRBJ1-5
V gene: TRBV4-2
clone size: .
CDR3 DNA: TGTGCCAGCAGCCAGGGCCCCGATAGCAATCAGCCCCAGCATTTT
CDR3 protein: CASSQGPDSNQPQHF

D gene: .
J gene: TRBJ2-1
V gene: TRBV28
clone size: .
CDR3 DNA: TGTGCCAGCAGTTTATTCCGGGGATCGAATGAGCAGTTCTTC
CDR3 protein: CASSLFRGSNEQFF

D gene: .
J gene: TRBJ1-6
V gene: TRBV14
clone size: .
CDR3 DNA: TGTGCCAGCAGCCAAGCATCAGGTGCCTATAATTCACCCCTCCACTTT
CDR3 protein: CASSQASGAYNSPLHF

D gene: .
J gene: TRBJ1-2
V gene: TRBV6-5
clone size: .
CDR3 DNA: TGTGCCAGCAGTCCTCTCACAGGCTTGAATGGCTACACCTTC
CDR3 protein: CASSPLTGLNGYTF

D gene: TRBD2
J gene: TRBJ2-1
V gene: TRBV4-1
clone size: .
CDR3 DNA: TGCGCCAGCAGCCAAGTGCTAGCGGACCACAATGAGCAGTTCTTC
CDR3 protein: CASSQVLADHNEQFF

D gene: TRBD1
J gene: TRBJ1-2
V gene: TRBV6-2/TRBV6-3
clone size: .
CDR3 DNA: TGTGCCAGCAGTGAGGGGACAGGTCTTGGCTACACCTTC
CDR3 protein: CASSEGTGLGYTF

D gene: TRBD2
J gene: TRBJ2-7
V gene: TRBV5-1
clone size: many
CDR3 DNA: TGCGCCAGCAGCTTCGGGGGGGACTACGAGCAGTACTTC
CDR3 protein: CASSFGGDYEQYF

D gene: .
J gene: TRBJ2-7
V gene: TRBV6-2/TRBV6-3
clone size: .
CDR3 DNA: TGTGCCAGCAGTACGGTAGAATTCTACGAGCAGTACTTC
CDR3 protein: CASSTVEFYEQYF

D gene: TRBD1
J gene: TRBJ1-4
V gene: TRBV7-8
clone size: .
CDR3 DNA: TGTGCCAGCAGCGCCGGGACAGGGTGGGAAAAACTGTTTTTT
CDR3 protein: CASSAGTGWEKLFF

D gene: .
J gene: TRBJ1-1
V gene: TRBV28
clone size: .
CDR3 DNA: TGTGCCAGCAGTTTAATTGTCGGTCCGGTTGAAGCTTTCTTT
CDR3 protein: CASSLIVGPVEAFF

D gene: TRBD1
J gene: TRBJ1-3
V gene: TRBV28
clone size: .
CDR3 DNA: TGTGCCAGCAGGGGGATTACAGGGGCGGTTGGAAACACCATATATTTT
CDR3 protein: CASRGITGAVGNTIYF

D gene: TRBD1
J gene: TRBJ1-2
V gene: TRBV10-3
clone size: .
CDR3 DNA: TGTGCCATCAGGACCGGGACAGGGGCTAACTATGGCTACACCTTC
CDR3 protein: CAIRTGTGANYGYTF

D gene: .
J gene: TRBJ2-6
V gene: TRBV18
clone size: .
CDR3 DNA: TGTGCCAGCTCACCACTAGTTCCAGGCTCTGGGGCCAACGTCCTGACTTTC
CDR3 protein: CASSPLVPGSGANVLTF

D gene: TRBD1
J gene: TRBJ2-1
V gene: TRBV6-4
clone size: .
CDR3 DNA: TGTGCCAACTTGGACAGGCCTGGCAATGAGCAGTTCTTC
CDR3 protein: CANLDRPGNEQFF

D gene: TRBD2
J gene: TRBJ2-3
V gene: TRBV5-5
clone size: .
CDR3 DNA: TGTGCCAGCAGCTTGGAGGGACTAGCGGGAGGTTTGTCAGATACGCAGTATTTT
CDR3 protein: CASSLEGLAGGLSDTQYF

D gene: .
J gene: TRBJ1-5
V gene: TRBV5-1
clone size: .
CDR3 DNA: TGCGCCAGCAGCTTCGCCTTTCGGAGCAATCAGCCCCAGCATTTT
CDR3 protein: CASSFAFRSNQPQHF

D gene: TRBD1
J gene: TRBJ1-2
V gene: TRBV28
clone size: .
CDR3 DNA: TGTGCCAGCAGGAGGGACAGTGGTAACTATGGCTACACCTTC
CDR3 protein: CASRRDSGNYGYTF

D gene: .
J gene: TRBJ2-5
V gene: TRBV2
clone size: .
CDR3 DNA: TGTGCCAGCAGGGGGGCGGAGACCCAGTACTTC
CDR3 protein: CASRGAETQYF

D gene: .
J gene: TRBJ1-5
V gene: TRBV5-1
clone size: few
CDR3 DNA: TGCGCCAGCAGCTTGGTGGACAGCCGTGTTGAGCCCCAGCATTTT
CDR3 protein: CASSLVDSRVEPQHF

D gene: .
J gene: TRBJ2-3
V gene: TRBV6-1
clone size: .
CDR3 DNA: TGTGCCAGCAGTACTCCCGGAGGCACAGATACGCAGTATTTT
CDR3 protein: CASSTPGGTDTQYF

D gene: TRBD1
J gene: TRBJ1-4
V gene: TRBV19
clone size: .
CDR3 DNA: TGTGCCAGTAGTATCGGAGGGACAGATGAAAAACTGTTTTTT
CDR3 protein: CASSIGGTDEKLFF

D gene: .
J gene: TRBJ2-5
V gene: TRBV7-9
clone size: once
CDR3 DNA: TGTGCCAGCAGCTTACCCCGGGGGGCTGGAGAGACCCAGTACTTC
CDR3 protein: CASSLPRGAGETQYF

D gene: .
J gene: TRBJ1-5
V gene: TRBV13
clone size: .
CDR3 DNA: TGTGCCAGCAGCTCCGGACTGAATAGCAATCAGCCCCAGCATTTT
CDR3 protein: CASSSGLNSNQPQHF

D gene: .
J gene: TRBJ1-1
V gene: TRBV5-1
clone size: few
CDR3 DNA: TGCGCCAGCAGCTTCACAGGACACACTGAAGCTTTCTTT
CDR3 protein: CASSFTGHTEAFF

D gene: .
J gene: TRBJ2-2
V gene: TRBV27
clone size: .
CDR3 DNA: TGTGCCAGCAGTAAGACACCGCGGGCAGTGGGCACCGGGGAGCTGTTTTTT
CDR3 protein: CASSKTPRAVGTGELFF

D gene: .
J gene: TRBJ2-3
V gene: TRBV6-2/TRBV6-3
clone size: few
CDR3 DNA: TGTGCCAGCAGCCCCCCAGTTGGGGGGTACACAGATACGCAGTATTTT
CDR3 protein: CASSPPVGGYTDTQYF

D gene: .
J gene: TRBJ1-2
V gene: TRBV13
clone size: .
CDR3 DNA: TGTGCCAGCAGCTTAGGACCTACAGGGTCGGGGTATGGCTACACCTTC
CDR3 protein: CASSLGPTGSGYGYTF

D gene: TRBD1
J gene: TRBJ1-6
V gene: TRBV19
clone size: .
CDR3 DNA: TGTGCCAGTAACCCGGGGCAGGGGGACTCACCCCTCCACTTT
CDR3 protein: CASNPGQGDSPLHF

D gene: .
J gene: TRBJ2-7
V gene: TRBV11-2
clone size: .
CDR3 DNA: TGTGCCAGCAGCGGTGTAGAGCGATACGAGCAGTACTTC
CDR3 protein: CASSGVERYEQYF

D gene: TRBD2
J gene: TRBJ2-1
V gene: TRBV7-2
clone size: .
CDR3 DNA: TGTGCCAGCAGCTTAAGGCGAACGGGAGGAACGAATGAGCAGTTCTTC
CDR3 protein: CASSLRRTGGTNEQFF

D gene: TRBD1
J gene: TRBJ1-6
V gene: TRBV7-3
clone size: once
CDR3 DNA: TGTGCCAGCAGCTTGGGGACAGGGAGCTCACCCCTCCACTTT
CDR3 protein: CASSLGTGSSPLHF

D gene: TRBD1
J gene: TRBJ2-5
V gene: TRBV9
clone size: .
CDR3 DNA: TGTGCCAGCAGCGTAGCGCAGGGGGCGCGAGAGACCCAGTACTTC
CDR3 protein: CASSVAQGARETQYF

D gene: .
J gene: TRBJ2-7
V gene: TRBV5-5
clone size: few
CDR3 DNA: TGTGCCAGCAGCCCCTGGGGCTCCTCCTACGAGCAGTACTTC
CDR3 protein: CASSPWGSSYEQYF

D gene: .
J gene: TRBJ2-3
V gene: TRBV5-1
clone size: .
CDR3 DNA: TGCGCCAGCAGCCTGAACGGTCCCGCAGATACGCAGTATTTT
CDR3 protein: CASSLNGPADTQYF

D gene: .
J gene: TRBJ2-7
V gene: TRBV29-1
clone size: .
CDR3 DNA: TGCAGCGTTGAAGAAGGGCAGGGCGCGGTCAAGGGCGAGCAGTACTTC
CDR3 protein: CSVEEGQGAVKGEQYF

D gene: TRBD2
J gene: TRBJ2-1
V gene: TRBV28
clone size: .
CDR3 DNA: TGTGCCAGCAGTTTGTCGGGACTAGCGGGATTGGTCCTGATCTTC
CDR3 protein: CASSLSGLAGLVLIF

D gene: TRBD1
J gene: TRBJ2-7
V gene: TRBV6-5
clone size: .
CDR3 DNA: TGTGCCAGCAAGTCCACAGGGGGAATGTCCTACGAGCAGTACTTC
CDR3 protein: CASKSTGGMSYEQYF

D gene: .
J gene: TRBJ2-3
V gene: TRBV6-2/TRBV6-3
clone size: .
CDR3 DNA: TGTGCCAGCAGTTTAACGAGCGTCACAGATACGCAGTATTTT
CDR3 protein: CASSLTSVTDTQYF

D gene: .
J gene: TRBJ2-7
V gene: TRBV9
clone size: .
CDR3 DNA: TGTGCCAGCAGCACCGAGGGGGGGGCGGTTTACGAGCAGTACTTC
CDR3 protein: CASSTEGGAVYEQYF